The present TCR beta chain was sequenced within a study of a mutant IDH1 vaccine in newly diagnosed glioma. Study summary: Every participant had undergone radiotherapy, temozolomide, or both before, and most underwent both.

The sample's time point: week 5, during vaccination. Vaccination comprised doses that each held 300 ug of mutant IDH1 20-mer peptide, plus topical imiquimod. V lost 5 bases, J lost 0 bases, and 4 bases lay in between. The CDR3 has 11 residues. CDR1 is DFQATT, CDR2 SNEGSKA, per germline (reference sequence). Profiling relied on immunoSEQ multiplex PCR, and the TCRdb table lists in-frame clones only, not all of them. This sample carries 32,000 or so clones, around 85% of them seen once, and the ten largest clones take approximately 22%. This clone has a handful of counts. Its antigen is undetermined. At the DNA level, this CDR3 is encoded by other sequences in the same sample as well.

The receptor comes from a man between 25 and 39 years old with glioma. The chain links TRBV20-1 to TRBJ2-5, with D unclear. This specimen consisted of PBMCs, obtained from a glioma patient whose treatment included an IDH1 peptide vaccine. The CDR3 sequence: CSAQDQETQYF. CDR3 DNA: TGCAGTGCTCAGGACCAAGAGACCCAGTACTTC.